This T cell receptor (beta chain) is from a study of T-cell reconstitution after alpha-beta-depleted transplantation in children. This clonotype has only a few counts. Antigen: not known. CDR1 SGHTA and CDR2 FQGTGA come from the germline V gene. Losses at the gene ends were 5 bases for V and 1 base for J; bases not matched to a gene: 3. CDR3 size: 16 residues. Unique molecular identifiers were incorporated during preparation of the TCRbeta library. TCRdb processed the PCR reads anew with MiXCR; each CDR3 protein has one entry. Among 540,000 or so distinct CDR3 sequences listed, roughly 23% were seen once. Study conclusions and caveats: After transplant, at about two months, alpha-beta T cells were reportedly derived from several hundred expanded graft clones. Day-60 TCRbeta diversity that was high in some patients was derived from surviving recipient T cells and thymic progenitors. At one year after transplant, newly produced T cells mostly accounted for T-cell counts and diversity.

The input for sequencing was PBMCs, mostly from graft donor cells, taken 360 days after TCRalphabeta/CD19-depleted stem cell transplant. The origin of this receptor is a boy under two years old who had a stem cell transplant for acute myeloid leukemia, so the T cells may come from the graft donor. The chain combines TRBV7-3 with TRBJ2-3; 13 nucleotides match TRBD2. The CDR3 loop is CASSRGLAGGTDTQYF. The CDR3 coding sequence is TGTGCCAGCAGCCGTGGACTAGCGGGGGGCACAGATACGCAGTATTTT. Full variable domain (remainder filled in from reference TRBV7-3 and TRBJ2-3): GAGVSQTPSNKVTEKGKYVELRCDPISGHTALYWYRQSLGQGPEFLIYFQGTGAADDSGLPNDRFFAVRPEGSVSTLKIQRTERGDSAVYLCASSRGLAGGTDTQYFGPGTRLTVL.